This TCR beta chain emerged from a study of cytomegalovirus exposure and HLA in healthy donors. As for the study in general: The roughly 110 validation repertoires were reported in a later analysis to have been generated on the same platform as the roughly 680 first-cohort repertoires. The study, taken as a whole, reports: According to the study, 150 to 200 TCR beta chains were cytomegalovirus-associated.

CDR3 length: 15 amino acids. Trimming shortened V by 0 bases and J by 1 base, and 10 bases separated the two germline ends. Germline-derived CDR1 and CDR2 are MNHEY and SMNVEV (reference sequence). To note about this clone: No antigen is known for it.

The assay was immunoSEQ multiplex PCR, and TCRdb's table has in-frame clones only and misses some. The sample holds around 250,000 clones, 90% seen once. The rearrangement joins TRBV27 to TRBJ2-7, with D unclear. This receptor was obtained from a young woman in good health and CMV-seronegative. The sequenced sample consisted of PBMCs. Written as DNA, the CDR3 is TGTGCCAGCAGTTTATCGGCGGCAGGTTCCTACGAGCAGTACTTC. Amino acid sequence: CASSLSAAGSYEQYF.